The rows below give T cell receptor beta chains drawn from one sample of a study of T cells expressing NK-cell markers. TCRdb re-analyzed the 5' RACE reads; it lists each CDR3 protein once, without DNA. The specimen's table records around 140,000 distinct CDR3 sequences. Sequenced material: blood T cells: a sorted CD56 or NKG2C T cell subset, CD4+ or CD8+ T cells, or bulk PBMC T cells (not recorded which). These receptors all stem from a man younger than 35 in good health. Each CDR3 is given with its conserved first and last residue.

V gene	J gene	CDR3 protein
TRBV5-4	TRBJ2-7	CASSARTGEYEQYF
TRBV12-3/TRBV12-4	TRBJ2-5	CASGVGPGEETQYF
TRBV6-1	TRBJ2-1	CASAGLGRFEQFF
TRBV4-3	TRBJ2-1	CASSLGVGGSDNEQFF
TRBV30	TRBJ2-1	CAWNLRWESSYNEQFF
TRBV6-5	TRBJ2-5	CASSYPGGTQETQYF
TRBV27	TRBJ2-7	CASSLSFPYEQYF
TRBV12-3/TRBV12-4	TRBJ2-5	CASSGQPGGEETQYF
TRBV12-3/TRBV12-4	TRBJ2-1	CASSFSSGSRNEQFF
TRBV20-1	TRBJ1-1	CSARSGTDFSTEAFF
TRBV27	TRBJ2-3	CASSLVIAGDTQYF